This T cell receptor (beta chain) was documented in a study of control samples from healthy donors and cancer patients. V lost 4 bases and J 2 bases, leaving 11 bases between the germline ends. This CDR3 spans 15 amino acids. Germline CDR1 ENHRY, CDR2 SYGVKD. Generated by immunoSEQ multiplex PCR, the TCRdb table keeps only in-frame clones and is missing some. This sample yields about 130,000 clones, of which just under 95% are seen a single time; 5.5% belongs to the top ten. Sequenced material: blood. The chain uses TRBV10-3 and TRBJ2-2; D is possibly TRBD2 (5 bases). The clonotype was recovered from a man between 18 and 35 years old in good health. The CDR3: CAISGYGVNTGELFF. DNA for the CDR3: TGTGCCATCAGTGGATACGGGGTAAACACCGGGGAGCTGTTTTTT.